Below, 18 T cell receptor beta chains from the same sample are listed, as sequenced in a study of T cell repertoires in cytomegalovirus infection. Using its own MiXCR run on the reads, TCRdb lists one record per CDR3 protein. Of fewer than 700,000 distinct CDR3 sequences listed, approximately 25% were seen once; the top ten hold 7.5% to 9%. The specimen was CD8+ T cells from PBMCs. The receptors here all came from a human donor in good health (CMV status not recorded). Some clones in this sample may be carry-over from other donors' samples.

This clonotype was counted only a few times. Here the CDR3 reads CASSSLAGTTVRGTQYF. In nucleotides, the CDR3 is TGTGCCAGCAGTTCCCTCGCCGGGACTACCGTACGTGGGACCCAGTACTTC. The chain is built from TRBV12-3 or TRBV12-4 and TRBJ2-5; 7 bases map to TRBD2. V gave up 4 bases and J gave up 7 bases; unmatched junction bases: 18. The CDR3 is 17 amino acids.

This clonotype was observed at least ten times. CDR3 loop: CASSYSPHNEQFF. CDR3 nucleotides: TGTGCCAGCAGTTACTCCCCCCACAATGAGCAGTTCTTC. This chain uses TRBV6-6 with TRBJ2-1; no firm D call. The germline CDR1 and CDR2 sequences are MNHNY and SVGAGI (reference sequence). CDR3 length: 13 amino acids. Trimming stripped 0 bases from V and 5 bases from J, with 5 bases between.

This clonotype was counted between two and nine times. DNA for the CDR3: TGTGCCAGCAGTTTCCCTCGTGAAGGCGTTATCCACACCATATATTTT. Amino acid sequence: CASSFPREGVIHTIYF. The chain combines TRBV7-9 with TRBJ1-3; D is undetermined. V lost 6 bases and J 8 bases, leaving 23 bases between the germline ends. The CDR3 runs 16 residues. The germline gives CDR1 SEHNR, CDR2 FQNEAQ (reference sequence).

There are many counts of this clonotype. The genes are TRBV28 and TRBJ2-3, with 9 nucleotides matching TRBD2. Germline CDR1 is MDHEN and CDR2 is SYDVKM. The J segment lost 2 bases and the V segment lost 3 bases, leaving 18 bases of the junction unmatched. CDR3 length equals 20 residues. CDR3 residues: CASSFARTSDSRRPTDTQYF. The CDR3 bases are TGTGCCAGCAGTTTTGCCAGGACTAGCGACTCAAGGAGGCCCACAGATACGCAGTATTTT.

The rearrangement links TRBV7-9 to TRBJ2-5, with a tentative D call TRBD2 (7 bases). Germline V CDR1 and CDR2: SEHNR, FQNEAQ (reference sequence). V was trimmed by 5 bases and J by 4 bases, leaving 20 bases between them. The CDR3 is made up of 16 amino acids. The CDR3 reads CASSPPSRGARETQYF. For the CDR3, the DNA is TGTGCCAGCAGCCCTCCTTCCCGGGGGGCAAGAGAGACCCAGTACTTC. The whole variable domain, filled in from reference TRBV7-9 and TRBJ2-5, reads DTGVSQNPRHKITKRGQNVTFRCDPISEHNRLYWYRQTLGQGPEFLTYFQNEAQLEKSRLLSDRFSAERPKGSFSTLEIQRTEQGDSAMYLCASSPPSRGARETQYFGPGTRLLVL.

This clonotype appeared many times. The rearrangement joins TRBV28 to TRBJ2-4, with TRBD1 as a possible D gene (5 bases). The V gene's germline CDR1 is MDHEN and CDR2 SYDVKM. This CDR3 contains 16 residues. With 2 bases removed from V and 0 bases from J, the gap between germline ends came to 11 bases. The CDR3 reads CASSLDRELAKNIQYF. CDR3 sequence (DNA): TGTGCCAGCAGTTTAGACAGAGAATTAGCCAAAAACATTCAGTACTTC.

There are a few counts of this clonotype. The V call is TRBV10-3, the J call TRBJ2-3, with 7 bases fitting TRBD2. V was clipped by 11 bases and J by 1 base; unmatched bases: 9. Per germline, CDR1 ENHRY and CDR2 SYGVKD. The CDR3 is 14 amino acids. The CDR3 DNA reads TGTGCCGGGCGAGCGGGGTCCCGCACAGATACGCAGTATTTT. Translation: CAGRAGSRTDTQYF.

This chain uses TRBV10-3 with TRBJ2-3; the D gene is possibly TRBD2 (6 bases). This CDR3 comprises 15 residues. The germline gives CDR1 ENHRY, CDR2 SYGVKD. V gave up 0 bases and J gave up 2 bases, with 9 bases separating them. In DNA form, the CDR3 reads TGTGCCATCAGTGAGTCCCTAGCGCACACAGATACGCAGTATTTT. It is translated as CAISESLAHTDTQYF.

This clonotype was seen more than once but under ten times. A much larger clonotype is one base distant, so this may be a read error. The genes are TRBV7-2 and TRBJ1-1; D uncertain. The CDR3 sequence is 16 residues long. The V and J ends lost 5 bases and 0 bases respectively, with 16 bases between them. CDR1 and CDR2 from the germline V gene are SGHTA and FQGNSA. CDR3 sequence reads: CASSIYSVQMNTEAFF. CDR3 in DNA: TGTGCCAGCAGCATATATTCGGTTCAGATGAACACTGAAGCTTTCTTT.

J is TRBJ2-1 and V is TRBV20-1; a possible D gene is TRBD2 (5 bases). Trimming cost V 6 bases and J 3 bases, with 6 bases left between them. The V gene's germline CDR1 is DFQATT and CDR2 SNEGSKA (reference sequence). This CDR3 spans 11 amino acids. This CDR3 reads CSATNYNEQFF. DNA of the CDR3: TGCAGTGCGACTAACTACAATGAGCAGTTCTTC.

The chain combines TRBV29-1 with TRBJ1-2, with 10 bases identical to TRBD1. Per the germline V gene, CDR1 is SQVTM and CDR2 is ANQGSEA. This CDR3 comprises 13 residues. The V gene end was trimmed by 6 bases and the J gene end by 5 bases; junction bases not matched to a gene: 6. CDR3 amino acids: CSVPTGGRYGYTF. The CDR3 nucleotides are TGCAGCGTCCCGACAGGGGGCAGGTATGGCTACACCTTC.

A few counts support this clonotype. The chain is built from TRBV20-1 and TRBJ2-1; TRBD1 agrees at 9 bases. There are 13 residues in the CDR3. The J segment lost 7 bases and the V segment lost 5 bases, leaving 6 bases of the junction unmatched. Looked up from germline, CDR1 is DFQATT and CDR2 is SNEGSKA (reference sequence). The CDR3 reads CSADWDRENEQFF. CDR3 coding DNA: TGCAGTGCTGACTGGGACAGGGAGAATGAGCAGTTCTTC.

This rearrangement joins TRBV19 to TRBJ2-3, with TRBD2 matching 7 bases. Trimming removed 9 bases from V and 3 bases from J; junction bases left unmatched: 6. Germline V lookup: CDR1 LNHDA, CDR2 SQIVND (reference sequence). The CDR3 consists of 13 residues. The CDR3 bases are TGTGCCAGCGCCGGGAGGCTAACAGATACGCAGTATTTT. Amino acids: CASAGRLTDTQYF.

To note about this clonotype: Its ends do not fully match the called genes, so a read error is possible. The DNA for the CDR3 is TGTGCCAGCAGCCACGTCGATGAGGGAGATATGCAGTATTTT. Translating gives CASSHVDEGDMQYF. This rearrangement joins TRBV7-9 to TRBJ2-3, with a tentative D call TRBD2 (5 bases). The CDR3 is 14 amino acids. Germline-derived CDR1 and CDR2 are SEHNR and FQNEAQ (reference sequence). The whole variable domain, remainder taken from reference TRBV7-9 and TRBJ2-3, is DTGVSQNPRHKITKRGQNVTFRCDPISEHNRLYWYRQTLGQGPEFLTYFQNEAQLEKSRLLSDRFSAERPKGSFSTLEIQRTEQGDSAMYLCASSHVDEGDMQYFGPGTRLTVL.

This clonotype was found a few times. The rearrangement links TRBV12-3 or TRBV12-4 to TRBJ1-6, with 10 positions matching TRBD1. V lost 2 bases to trimming and J lost 7 bases; unmatched junction nucleotides: 11. This CDR3 region has 18 residues. This CDR3 reads CASSLTRDRGGWNSPLHF. The CDR3 DNA reads TGTGCCAGCAGTTTAACCAGGGACAGGGGAGGTTGGAATTCACCCCTCCACTTT.

CDR3 loop: CSATGGTVLLTDTQYF. The CDR3 coding sequence is TGCAGTGCCACTGGGGGGACAGTCCTTCTCACAGATACGCAGTATTTT. V usage is TRBV20-1 and J usage is TRBJ2-3, with a weak D call TRBD1 (7 bases). Germline V gene data show CDR1 as DFQATT and CDR2 as SNEGSKA (reference sequence). The CDR3 consists of 16 residues. V lost 6 bases to trimming and J lost 2 bases, with 21 bases between them.

This clonotype was detected a few times. This chain links TRBV28 with TRBJ1-1; perhaps TRBD1 as D (5 bases). V gave up 3 bases and J gave up 1 base, with 12 bases separating them. The CDR3 extends over 15 amino acids. Germline values: CDR1 MDHEN, CDR2 SYDVKM. The CDR3 DNA follows: TGTGCCAGCAGTTTTACAGGCGCATCGAACACTGAAGCTTTCTTT. Amino acid sequence: CASSFTGASNTEAFF.

The chain is built from TRBV20-1 and TRBJ2-3; 9 bases align to TRBD1. Unmatched junction bases numbered 11, after V lost 4 bases and J lost 6 bases. This CDR3 contains 15 residues. The germline CDR1 and CDR2 sequences are DFQATT and SNEGSKA (reference sequence). CDR3 sequence: CSATWTGEAMDTQYF. CDR3 DNA sequence: TGCAGTGCTACTTGGACAGGGGAAGCCATGGATACGCAGTATTTT.